The 8 T cell receptor beta chains presented below share a single source sample, sequenced in a study of control samples from healthy donors and cancer patients. Assay: immunoSEQ multiplex PCR; the TCRdb copy retains only in-frame clones and omits some. The sample consists of 70,000 to 95,000 clones, 80% to 95% of them appearing once. The sequencing input was PBMCs. The receptor set was obtained from a woman aged 35 to 49 with lung cancer.

The chain carries TRBV3-1 (or the pseudogene TRBV3-2) and TRBJ1-2; D gene unclear. V was clipped by 1 base and J by 8 bases, with 14 bases between them. The CDR3 runs to 14 residues. Germline CDR1 reads LGHDT; CDR2 reads YNNKEL (reference sequence). As DNA, the CDR3 is TGTGCCAGCAGCCAAGCGGATAGGAGTCGAGGCTACACCTTC. It specifies CASSQADRSRGYTF.

The genes are TRBV24-1 and TRBJ2-2, with 9 bases identical to TRBD2. The CDR3 is 16 residues long. Trimming removed 9 bases from V and 0 bases from J; junction bases left unmatched: 7. Per germline, CDR1 KGHDR and CDR2 SFDVKD. The CDR3 loop reads CATGTSSKTNTGELFF. In nucleotides, the CDR3 is TGTGCCACCGGGACTAGCTCTAAAACGAACACCGGGGAGCTGTTTTTT.

This clone was seen a handful of times. The V gene is TRBV4-2, the J gene TRBJ1-1; D remains ambiguous. The CDR3 loop spans 13 amino acids. Germline V CDR1 and CDR2: LGHNA, YNFKEQ. V lost 4 bases and J 6 bases, leaving 12 bases between the germline ends. The CDR3 DNA is TGTGCCAGCAGCCTAGACAAGTTCGCTGAAGCTTTCTTT. It codes for CASSLDKFAEAFF.

There are a few counts of this clone. This rearrangement joins TRBV9 to TRBJ1-4, with TRBD1 as a possible D gene (6 bases). This CDR3 is 15 amino acids long. Germline V gene lookup returns CDR1 SGDLS and CDR2 YYNGEE. The germline V and J ends were trimmed by 0 bases and 5 bases, with 11 bases remaining between them. The DNA of the CDR3 is TGTGCCAGCAGCGTAGCAGGGGCGCGGAATGAAAAACTGTTTTTT. This gives the protein CASSVAGARNEKLFF.

The V and J genes are TRBV30 and TRBJ1-2; 8 bases are a match to TRBD1. Germline CDR1 and CDR2: GTSNPN and SVGIG (reference sequence). The CDR3 is 12 amino acids. J was trimmed by 7 bases and V by 2 bases; bases with no gene match: 3. CDR3 in amino acids: CAWSRTGSGYTF. The CDR3, as DNA: TGTGCCTGGAGTCGGACAGGGAGTGGCTACACCTTC.

This clone was recorded once. This chain connects TRBV9 to TRBJ1-1, with unresolved D. Germline-derived CDR1 and CDR2 are SGDLS and YYNGEE. V gave up 1 base and J gave up 0 bases, with 4 bases separating them. The CDR3 contains 13 residues. CDR3 DNA sequence: TGTGCCAGCAGCGTATACATGAACACTGAAGCTTTCTTT. Its translation: CASSVYMNTEAFF.

The rearrangement links TRBV6-1 to TRBJ1-5; D remains unclear. Trimming cost V 3 bases and J 2 bases, with 8 bases left between them. Germline V gives CDR1 MNHNS, CDR2 SASEGT. The CDR3 length is 14 residues. CDR3 DNA: TGTGCCAGCAGTGACCGGCTAGGCAATCAGCCCCAGCATTTT. Protein sequence: CASSDRLGNQPQHF.

The J gene is TRBJ1-2, the V gene TRBV18; maybe TRBD1 (6 bases). Trimming took off 3 bases at V and 0 bases at J, with 17 bases between the two ends. The germline gives CDR1 KGHSH, CDR2 LQKENI. CDR3 length: 17 amino acids. The chain's CDR3 is CASSPGWLGGTNYGYTF. The CDR3 DNA sequence: TGTGCCAGCTCACCGGGCTGGCTAGGGGGAACTAACTATGGCTACACCTTC.